The next 24 T cell receptor beta chains were all read from a single sample in a study of blood T cell repertoires in COVID-19 (TCRdb year 2020). Libraries were built with the immunoSEQ multiplex PCR assay. TCRdb took this table from immuneACCESS and kept in-frame rearrangements with V and J called. Such tables lack part of the clones; where checked against another copy, unresolved V genes explain under half of the gap, and the rest is unexplained. This sample comprises some 62,000 clones, 75% to 90% of them detected only once. The ten top clones hold about a sixth of the sample. The material sequenced was peripheral blood. The receptors stem from a woman aged 60-70 years with COVID-19, enrolled during active disease.

The genes are TRBV11-2 and TRBJ2-2, with D tentatively TRBD1 (5 bases). V was trimmed by 2 bases and J by 1 base, leaving 11 bases between them. CDR1 and CDR2 from the germline V gene are SGHAT and FQNNGV. The CDR3 has 16 residues. The CDR3 is CASSLYRIMNTGELFF. CDR3 DNA: TGTGCCAGCAGCTTATACAGGATAATGAACACCGGGGAGCTGTTTTTT.

V and J are TRBV15 and TRBJ2-1; D is perhaps TRBD1 (5 bases). Trimming stripped 4 bases from V and 7 bases from J, with 8 bases between. The V gene's germline CDR1 is LNHNV and CDR2 YYDKDF (reference sequence). This CDR3 is built from 12 residues. In nucleotides, the CDR3 is TGTGCCACCAGCAAGGGGCGAAATGAGCAGTTCTTC. This translates into CATSKGRNEQFF. The whole variable domain, filled in from reference TRBV15 and TRBJ2-1, reads DAMVIQNPRYQVTQFGKPVTLSCSQTLNHNVMYWYQQKSSQAPKLLFHYYDKDFNNEADTPDNFQSRRPNTSFCFLDIRSPGLGDTAMYLCATSKGRNEQFFGPGTRLTVL.

The count of this clone is one. The genes are TRBV2 and TRBJ2-7; 11 bases match TRBD2. Germline CDR1 and CDR2: SNHLY and FYNNEI. V shed 6 bases, J shed 3 bases, and the junction held 4 bases outside the gene matches. There are 14 residues in the CDR3. For the CDR3, the DNA is TGTGCCAGCAGGACCGGGACTAGCGGCTACGAGCAGTACTTC. Translating gives CASRTGTSGYEQYF.

The chain joins TRBV5-4 to TRBJ2-2, with a weak D call TRBD1 (6 bases). Trimming took 0 bases from V and 5 from J, leaving 8 bases between them. The germline V gene has CDR1 SGHNT and CDR2 YYREEE (reference sequence). The CDR3 length is 14 residues. The CDR3 sequence is CASSLGGLTGELFF. In DNA form, the CDR3 reads TGTGCCAGCAGCTTGGGGGGGCTGACCGGGGAGCTGTTTTTT.

The chain is built from TRBV6-6 and TRBJ1-2; D ambiguous. Germline V gene lookup returns CDR1 MNHNY and CDR2 SVGAGI (reference sequence). The CDR3 has 11 residues. With 0 bases removed from V and 8 bases from J, the gap between germline ends came to 4 bases. The CDR3 DNA reads TGTGCCAGCAGTTACTCGACAGGCTACACCTTC. It codes for CASSYSTGYTF.

The rearrangement links TRBV30 to TRBJ2-7, with 10 bases fitting TRBD2. Germline V gene data show CDR1 as GTSNPN and CDR2 as SVGIG (reference sequence). Trimming removed 2 bases from V and 2 bases from J; junction bases left unmatched: 9. The CDR3 is 16 residues long. The CDR3 DNA is TGTGCCTGGAGTCCCCTTAGCGGGAGGAGTCCCTACGAGCAGTACTTC. Its protein product is CAWSPLSGRSPYEQYF.

The chain has TRBV15 and TRBJ1-3, with D unresolved. CDR1 is LNHNV, CDR2 YYDKDF, per germline (reference sequence). V lost 9 bases to trimming and J lost 0 bases, with 12 bases between them. This CDR3 region has 14 residues. The CDR3: CATKFSFSGNTIYF. The CDR3 DNA follows: TGTGCCACTAAATTCAGTTTCTCTGGAAACACCATATATTTT.

The chain couples TRBV6-5 to TRBJ1-1, with D perhaps matching TRBD1 (6 bases). V lost 0 bases, J lost 3 bases, and 11 bases lay in between. Germline loops: CDR1 MNHEY, CDR2 SVGAGI. The CDR3 runs 15 residues. The CDR3 sequence: CASSYSIGGDTEAFF. In nucleotides, the CDR3 is TGTGCCAGCAGTTACTCGATAGGGGGGGACACTGAAGCTTTCTTT.

DNA of the CDR3: TGTGCCAGCAGCGCACTAGTCAATGAGCAGTTCTTC. Protein sequence: CASSALVNEQFF. The V call is TRBV5-4, the J call TRBJ2-1; D may be TRBD2 (5 bases). V lost 4 bases, J lost 6 bases, and 8 bases lay in between. The CDR3 has 12 amino acids. The germline V gene encodes CDR1 SGHNT and CDR2 YYREEE (reference sequence).

This chain uses TRBV13 with TRBJ2-7; D is unresolved. With 2 bases removed from V and 3 bases from J, the gap between germline ends came to 8 bases. Germline CDR1 is PRHDT and CDR2 is FYEKMQ (reference sequence). The CDR3 covers 13 residues. The CDR3 spells CASSLNSIYEQYF. CDR3 in DNA: TGTGCCAGCAGCTTAAACAGCATCTACGAGCAGTACTTC.

The chain combines TRBV2 with TRBJ1-1; D possibly corresponds to TRBD1 (5 bases). CDR3 length: 13 residues. The germline V gene encodes CDR1 SNHLY and CDR2 FYNNEI. The V end lost 6 bases, the J end lost 1 base, and 9 bases lay between the germline ends. The CDR3 sequence is CASRLDRNTEAFF. The CDR3 DNA follows: TGTGCCAGCAGGCTAGACAGGAACACTGAAGCTTTCTTT.

CDR3 in amino acids: CASSYLEQGNQPQHF. The CDR3 coding sequence is TGTGCCAGCAGTTACTTGGAACAGGGGAATCAGCCCCAGCATTTT. The chain employs TRBV6-5 and TRBJ1-5; 7 bases are a match to TRBD1. The CDR3 spans 15 residues. Germline loops: CDR1 MNHEY, CDR2 SVGAGI. The V gene end was trimmed by 1 base and the J gene end by 4 bases; junction bases not matched to a gene: 4.

This chain's CDR3 is CASSSQRTGRMGYTF. Written as DNA, the CDR3 is TGCGCCAGCAGCTCACAACGGACAGGACGAATGGGCTACACCTTC. The rearrangement joins TRBV5-1 to TRBJ1-2; 7 bases fit TRBD1. Losses at the gene ends were 3 bases for V and 8 bases for J; bases not matched to a gene: 13. The CDR3 loop spans 15 amino acids. CDR1 SGHRS and CDR2 YFSETQ come from the germline V gene.

The V gene is TRBV15, the J gene TRBJ1-1; 8 nucleotides line up with TRBD1. CDR3 size: 16 residues. The germline CDR1 and CDR2 sequences are LNHNV and YYDKDF (reference sequence). J gave up 1 base and V 3 bases, and 7 bases lay outside the gene matches. The DNA of the CDR3 is TGTGCCACCAGCAGGCCTCGGGACAGGCCGAACACTGAAGCTTTCTTT. Its protein is CATSRPRDRPNTEAFF.

The CDR3 nucleotides are TGTGCCAGCAGCCGAGGAGAACAGGGCAATGAGCAGTTCTTC. This gives the protein CASSRGEQGNEQFF. The rearrangement joins TRBV7-9 to TRBJ2-1, with D possibly being TRBD1 (6 bases). The CDR3 extends over 14 amino acids. CDR1 is SEHNR and CDR2 is FQNEAQ in the germline V gene (reference sequence). The V gene lost 5 bases and the J gene lost 6 bases, with 14 bases spanning the gap.

Notes on this clone: The germline gene is not matched at one end of the junction; a read error may be the cause. The chain employs TRBV7-2 and TRBJ2-3; D is unresolved. CDR1 and CDR2 (germline): SGHTA, FQGNSA. CDR3 length equals 14 residues. CDR3: CASSSPGRTDTQYF. In nucleotides, the CDR3 is TGTGCCAGCAGCTCTCCTGGGCGCACGGATACGCAGTATTTT.

The chain uses TRBV7-3 and TRBJ2-7; tentative D call: TRBD2 (6 bases). Germline V lookup: CDR1 SGHTA, CDR2 FQGTGA. Trimming left V 0 bases short and J 6 bases short, with 12 bases between. The length of the CDR3 is 14 residues. CDR3 in amino acids: CASSLTAGLPEQYF. The CDR3 nucleotides read TGTGCCAGCAGCTTAACAGCGGGCCTCCCCGAGCAGTACTTC.

The rearrangement uses TRBV6-2 or TRBV6-3 and TRBJ2-1, with 13 bases matching TRBD2. J gave up 16 bases and V 2 bases, and 5 bases lay outside the gene matches. The germline V gene has CDR1 MNHEY and CDR2 SVGEGT. This CDR3 spans 13 amino acids. The CDR3 loop reads CASSYQGLAGVFF. CDR3 DNA sequence: TGTGCCAGCAGTTACCAAGGACTAGCGGGAGTCTTCTTC.

The chain recombines TRBV7-2 with TRBJ1-1, with TRBD1 matching over 9 bases. Germline V gene sequence: CDR1 SGHTA, CDR2 FQGNSA. Losses at the gene ends were 3 bases for V and 3 bases for J; bases not matched to a gene: 5. The CDR3 length is 15 residues. The CDR3 nucleotides read TGTGCCAGCAGCTTCTACAGGGGGCCCGACACTGAAGCTTTCTTT. The encoded protein is CASSFYRGPDTEAFF.

The chain employs TRBV5-1 and TRBJ2-7; 9 bases are a match to TRBD1. The ends lost 4 bases at V and 1 base at J; junction bases unmatched: 6. Per the germline V gene, CDR1 is SGHRS and CDR2 is YFSETQ. CDR3 length: 15 residues. CDR3 coding DNA: TGCGCCAGCAGCGCAGACGGGACAGGGTCCTACGAGCAGTACTTC. Translation gives CASSADGTGSYEQYF.

The chain carries TRBV19 and TRBJ1-2; 7 positions match TRBD1. Germline CDR1 is LNHDA and CDR2 is SQIVND (reference sequence). The J segment lost 0 bases and the V segment lost 5 bases, leaving 6 bases of the junction unmatched. CDR3 length: 15 amino acids. The CDR3 DNA reads as TGTGCCAGTAGTTCATACGGGACAGCTAACTATGGCTACACCTTC. The encoded protein is CASSSYGTANYGYTF.

The chain couples TRBV29-1 to TRBJ1-4; no clear D gene. The ends were cut back, 0 bases at V and 3 bases at J, with 8 bases in the middle. Germline V gene lookup returns CDR1 SQVTM and CDR2 ANQGSEA. This CDR3 region has 14 residues. CDR3 DNA: TGCAGCGTTGAAGAGTTTGGGCCTAATGAAAAACTGTTTTTT. Translation: CSVEEFGPNEKLFF.

V usage is TRBV6-4 and J usage is TRBJ1-2; 10 bases map to TRBD1. The CDR3 totals 13 residues. CDR1 is MRHNA, CDR2 SNTAGT, per germline. The V and J ends lost 5 bases and 5 bases, in that order; junction bases with no gene match: 2. CDR3 protein: CASSRTGGYGYTF. The CDR3 nucleotides read TGTGCCAGCAGTCGGACAGGGGGGTATGGCTACACCTTC.

This sequence joins TRBV5-1 and TRBJ2-7; 9 nucleotides align to TRBD1. The CDR3 loop spans 15 amino acids. Germline CDR1 and CDR2: SGHRS and YFSETQ. J lost 5 bases, V lost 8 bases, and 14 bases had no gene match. The CDR3, as DNA: TGCGCCAGTACCTCGGGGGGACAGGGAATCCACGAGCAGTACTTC. It encodes CASTSGGQGIHEQYF.